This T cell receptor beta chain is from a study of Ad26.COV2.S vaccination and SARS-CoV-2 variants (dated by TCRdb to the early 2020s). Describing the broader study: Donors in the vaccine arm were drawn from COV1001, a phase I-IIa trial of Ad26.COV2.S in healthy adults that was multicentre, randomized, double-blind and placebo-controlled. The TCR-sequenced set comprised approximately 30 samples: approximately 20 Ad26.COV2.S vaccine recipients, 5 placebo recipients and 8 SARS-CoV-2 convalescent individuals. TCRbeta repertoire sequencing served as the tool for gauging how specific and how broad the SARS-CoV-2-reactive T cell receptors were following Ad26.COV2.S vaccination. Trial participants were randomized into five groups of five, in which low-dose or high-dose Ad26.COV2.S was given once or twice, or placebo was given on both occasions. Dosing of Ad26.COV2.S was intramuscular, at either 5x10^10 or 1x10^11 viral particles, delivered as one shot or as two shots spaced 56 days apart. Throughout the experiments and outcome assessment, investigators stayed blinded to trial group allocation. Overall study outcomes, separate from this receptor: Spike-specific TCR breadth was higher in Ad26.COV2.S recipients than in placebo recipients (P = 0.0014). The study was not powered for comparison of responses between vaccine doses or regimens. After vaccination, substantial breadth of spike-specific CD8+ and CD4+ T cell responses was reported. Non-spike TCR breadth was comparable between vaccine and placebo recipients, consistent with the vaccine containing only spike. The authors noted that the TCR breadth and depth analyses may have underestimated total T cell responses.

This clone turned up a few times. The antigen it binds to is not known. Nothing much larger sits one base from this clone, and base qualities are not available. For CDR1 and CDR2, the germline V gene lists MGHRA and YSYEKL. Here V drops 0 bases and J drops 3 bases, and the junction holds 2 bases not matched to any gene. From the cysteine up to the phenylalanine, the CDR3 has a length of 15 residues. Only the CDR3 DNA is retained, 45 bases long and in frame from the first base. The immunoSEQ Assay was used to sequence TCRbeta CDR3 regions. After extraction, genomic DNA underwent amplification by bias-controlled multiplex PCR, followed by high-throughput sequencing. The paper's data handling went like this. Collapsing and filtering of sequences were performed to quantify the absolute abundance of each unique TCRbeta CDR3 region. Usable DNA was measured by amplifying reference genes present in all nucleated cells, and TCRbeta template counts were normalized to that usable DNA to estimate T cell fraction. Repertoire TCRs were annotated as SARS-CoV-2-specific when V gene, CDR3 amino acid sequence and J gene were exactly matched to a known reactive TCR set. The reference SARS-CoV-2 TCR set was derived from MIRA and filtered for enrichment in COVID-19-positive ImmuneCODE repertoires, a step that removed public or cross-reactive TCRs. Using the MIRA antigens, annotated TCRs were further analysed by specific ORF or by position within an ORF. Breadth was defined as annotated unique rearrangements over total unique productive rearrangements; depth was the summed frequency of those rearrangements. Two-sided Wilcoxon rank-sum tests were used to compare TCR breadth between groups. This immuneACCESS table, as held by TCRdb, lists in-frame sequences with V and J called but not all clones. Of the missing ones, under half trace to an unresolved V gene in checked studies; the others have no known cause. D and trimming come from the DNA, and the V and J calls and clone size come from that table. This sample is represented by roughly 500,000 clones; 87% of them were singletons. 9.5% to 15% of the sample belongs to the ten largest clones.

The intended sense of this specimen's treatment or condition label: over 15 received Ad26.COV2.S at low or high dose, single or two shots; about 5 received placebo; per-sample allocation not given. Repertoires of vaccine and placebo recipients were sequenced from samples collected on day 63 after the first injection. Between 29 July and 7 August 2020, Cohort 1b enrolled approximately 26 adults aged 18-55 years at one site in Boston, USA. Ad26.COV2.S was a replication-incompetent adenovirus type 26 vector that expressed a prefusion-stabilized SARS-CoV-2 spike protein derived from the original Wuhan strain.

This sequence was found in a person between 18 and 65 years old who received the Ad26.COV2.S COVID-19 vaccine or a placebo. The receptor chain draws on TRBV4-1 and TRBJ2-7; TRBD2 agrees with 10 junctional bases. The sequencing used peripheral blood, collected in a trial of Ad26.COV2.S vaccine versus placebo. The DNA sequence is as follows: TGCGCCAGCAGCCAAGATCGGACTAGCGGCTACGAGCAGTACTTC. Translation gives CASSQDRTSGYEQYF.